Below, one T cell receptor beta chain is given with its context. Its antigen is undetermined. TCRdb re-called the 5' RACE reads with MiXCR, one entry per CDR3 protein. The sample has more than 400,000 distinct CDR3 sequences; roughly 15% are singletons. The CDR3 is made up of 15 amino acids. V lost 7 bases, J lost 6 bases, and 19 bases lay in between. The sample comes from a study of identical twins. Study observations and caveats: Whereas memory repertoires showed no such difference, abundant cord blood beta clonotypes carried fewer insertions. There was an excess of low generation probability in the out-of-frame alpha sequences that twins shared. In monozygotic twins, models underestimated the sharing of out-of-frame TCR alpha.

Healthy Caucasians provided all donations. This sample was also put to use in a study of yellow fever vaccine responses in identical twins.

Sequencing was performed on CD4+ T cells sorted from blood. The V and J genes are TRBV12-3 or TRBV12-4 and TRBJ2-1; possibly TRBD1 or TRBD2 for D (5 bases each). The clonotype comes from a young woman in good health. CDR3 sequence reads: CASTPGRGSGNEQFF. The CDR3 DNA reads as TGTGCCAGCACCCCGGGACGGGGTTCAGGCAATGAGCAGTTCTTC.